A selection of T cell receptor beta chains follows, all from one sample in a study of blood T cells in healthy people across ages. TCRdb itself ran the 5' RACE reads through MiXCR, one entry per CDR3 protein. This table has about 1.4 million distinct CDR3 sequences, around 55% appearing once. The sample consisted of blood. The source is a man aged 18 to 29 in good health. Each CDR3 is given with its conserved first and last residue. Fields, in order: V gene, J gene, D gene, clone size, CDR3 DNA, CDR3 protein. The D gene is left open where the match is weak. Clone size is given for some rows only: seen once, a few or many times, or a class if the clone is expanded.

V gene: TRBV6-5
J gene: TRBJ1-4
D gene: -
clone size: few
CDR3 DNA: TGTGCCAGCAGTTACTCGTCCAACGGGTTATATAATGAAAAACTGTTTTTT
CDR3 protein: CASSYSSNGLYNEKLFF

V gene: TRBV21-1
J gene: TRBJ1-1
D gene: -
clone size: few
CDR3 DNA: TGTGCCACCCTTTCCATGAACACTGAAGCTTTCTTT
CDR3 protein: CATLSMNTEAFF

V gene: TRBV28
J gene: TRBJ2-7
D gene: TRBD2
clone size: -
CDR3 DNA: TGTGCCAGCAGCCCAGCGGGGCATCAGGGCTACGAGCAGTACTTC
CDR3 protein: CASSPAGHQGYEQYF

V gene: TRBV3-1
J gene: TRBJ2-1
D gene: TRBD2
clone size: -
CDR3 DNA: TGTGCCAGCAGATTAGCGGGAGGGCCGTTCAGTGAGCAGTTCTTC
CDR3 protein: CASRLAGGPFSEQFF

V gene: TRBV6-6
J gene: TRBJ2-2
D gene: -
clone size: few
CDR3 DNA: TGTGCCAGCCAGGCAGGGCCGAACACCGGGGAGCTGTTTTTT
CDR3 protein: CASQAGPNTGELFF

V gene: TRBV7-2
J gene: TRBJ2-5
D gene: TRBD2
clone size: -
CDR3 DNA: TGTGCCAGCAGCGAACTAGCGGGGGTGAGAGTGGAGACCCAGTACTTC
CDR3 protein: CASSELAGVRVETQYF

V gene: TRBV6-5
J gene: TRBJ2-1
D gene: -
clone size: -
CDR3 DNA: TGTGCCAGCACCTTATCTCCGCTGAGCTCCTACAATGAGCAGTTCTTC
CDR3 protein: CASTLSPLSSYNEQFF

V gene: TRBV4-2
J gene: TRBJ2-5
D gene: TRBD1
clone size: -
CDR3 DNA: TGTGCCAGCAGCCCATTTGGGACAGGGTATCGAGAGACCCAGTACTTC
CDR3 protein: CASSPFGTGYRETQYF

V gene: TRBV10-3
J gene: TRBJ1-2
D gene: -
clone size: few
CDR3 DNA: TGTGCCATCAGTGAACCCACCATCCGGGGGAACTATGGCTACACCTTC
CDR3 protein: CAISEPTIRGNYGYTF

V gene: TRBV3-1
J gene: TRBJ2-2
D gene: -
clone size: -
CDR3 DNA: TGTGCCAGCAGCCAAGTGTTTCGGACCGGGGAGCTGTTTTTT
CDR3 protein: CASSQVFRTGELFF

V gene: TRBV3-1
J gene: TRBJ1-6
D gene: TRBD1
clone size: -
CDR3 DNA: TGTGCCAGCAGACAGGGGAGATCACCCCTCCACTTT
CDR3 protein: CASRQGRSPLHF

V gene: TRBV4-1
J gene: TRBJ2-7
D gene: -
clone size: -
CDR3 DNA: TGCGCCAGCAGCCAAAGAAGCGACTACGAGCAGTACTTC
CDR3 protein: CASSQRSDYEQYF

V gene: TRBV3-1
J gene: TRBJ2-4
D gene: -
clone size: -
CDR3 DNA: TGTGCCAGCAGCCCGGAGGGGGATACAGCCAAAAACATTCAGTACTTC
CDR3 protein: CASSPEGDTAKNIQYF

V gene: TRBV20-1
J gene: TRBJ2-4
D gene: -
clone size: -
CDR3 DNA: TGCAGTGCTAGAGATCGGCCGCTAAACATTCAGTACTTC
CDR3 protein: CSARDRPLNIQYF

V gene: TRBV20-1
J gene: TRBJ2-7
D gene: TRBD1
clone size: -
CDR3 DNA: TGCAGTGCACCGGGACAGGGTCACTACGAGCAGTACTTC
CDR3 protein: CSAPGQGHYEQYF

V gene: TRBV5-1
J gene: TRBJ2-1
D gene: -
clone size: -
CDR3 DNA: TGCGCCAGCAGCACCGGAGGAGGGGGGTCCACCTACAATGAGCAGTTCTTC
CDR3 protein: CASSTGGGGSTYNEQFF

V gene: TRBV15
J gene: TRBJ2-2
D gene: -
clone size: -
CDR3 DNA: TGTGCCACCAGCAAGGAATCGAACACCGGGGAGCTGTTTTTT
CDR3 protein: CATSKESNTGELFF

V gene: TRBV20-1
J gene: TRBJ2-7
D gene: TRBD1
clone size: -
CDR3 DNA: TGCAGTGCTAGTAGGGGGACAGGACTCTACGAGCAGTACTTC
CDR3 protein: CSASRGTGLYEQYF

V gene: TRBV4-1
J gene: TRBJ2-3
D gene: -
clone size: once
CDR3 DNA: TGCGCCAGCAGCCAATACCCGGGCCCTCAAGGGTCGTATTTT
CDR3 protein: CASSQYPGPQGSYF

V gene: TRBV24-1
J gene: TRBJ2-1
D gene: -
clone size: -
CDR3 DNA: TGTGCCACCAGTGTGGCAAAACATAGGAGTTTAAGTAGGAGTGAGCAGTTCTTC
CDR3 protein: CATSVAKHRSLSRSEQFF

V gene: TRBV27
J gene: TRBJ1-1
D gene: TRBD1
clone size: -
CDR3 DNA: TGTGCCAGCAGTCCACCGACGGGACAGGGGGGGACTGAAGCTTTCTTT
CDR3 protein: CASSPPTGQGGTEAFF

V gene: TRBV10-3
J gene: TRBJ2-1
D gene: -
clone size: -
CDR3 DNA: TGTGCCATAAACCGGGACTCTAACAATGAGCAGTTCTTC
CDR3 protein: CAINRDSNNEQFF

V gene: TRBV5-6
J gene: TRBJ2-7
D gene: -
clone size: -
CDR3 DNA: TGTGCCAGCAGCTCCCAGCATTTCGACGAGCAGTACTTC
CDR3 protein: CASSSQHFDEQYF

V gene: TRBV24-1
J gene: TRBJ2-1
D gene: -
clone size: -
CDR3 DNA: TGTGCCACCAGTGATTTGGGCACAAACAATGAGCAGTTCTTC
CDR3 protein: CATSDLGTNNEQFF

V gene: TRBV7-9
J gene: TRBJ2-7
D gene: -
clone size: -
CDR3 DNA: TGTGCCAGCAGACTGACAAACTCCTACGAGCAGTACTTC
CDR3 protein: CASRLTNSYEQYF

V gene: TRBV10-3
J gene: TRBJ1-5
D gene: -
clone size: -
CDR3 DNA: TGTGCCATCAGTGAGTCGGGGGGAGCGAATCAGCCCCAGCATTTT
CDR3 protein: CAISESGGANQPQHF

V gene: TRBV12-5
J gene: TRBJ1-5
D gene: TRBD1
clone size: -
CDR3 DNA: TGTGCTAGTGGTCGGGACAGCCGTAGCAATCAGCCCCAGCATTTT
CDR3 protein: CASGRDSRSNQPQHF

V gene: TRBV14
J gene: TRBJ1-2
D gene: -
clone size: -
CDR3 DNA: TGTGCCAGCAGCCGTCTCACAGGCTATGGCTACACCTTC
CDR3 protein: CASSRLTGYGYTF

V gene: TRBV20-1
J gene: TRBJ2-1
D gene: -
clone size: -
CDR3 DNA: TGCAGTGCTAGAGATTTCGGGACGGGCCTCAATGAGCAGTTCTTC
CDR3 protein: CSARDFGTGLNEQFF

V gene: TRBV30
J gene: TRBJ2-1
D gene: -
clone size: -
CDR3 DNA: TGTGCCGGGACCGCGGGCTACAATGAGCAGTTCTTC
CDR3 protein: CAGTAGYNEQFF

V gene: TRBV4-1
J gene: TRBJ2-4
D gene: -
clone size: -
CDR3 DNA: TGCGCCAGCAGCCAAGTTCATCGCTACAATGAGCAGTACTTC
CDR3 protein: CASSQVHRYNEQYF

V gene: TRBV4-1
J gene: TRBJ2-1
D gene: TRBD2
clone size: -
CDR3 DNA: TGCGCCAGCAGCCAAGTATTAGCGGGGGGTCATGAGCAGTTCTTC
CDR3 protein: CASSQVLAGGHEQFF

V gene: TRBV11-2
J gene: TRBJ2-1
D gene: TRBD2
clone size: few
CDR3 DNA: TGTGCCAGCAGCTTAGGGGGTAGGGGACTTCCGGGAGGGTCCTACAATGAGCAGTTCTTC
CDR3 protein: CASSLGGRGLPGGSYNEQFF

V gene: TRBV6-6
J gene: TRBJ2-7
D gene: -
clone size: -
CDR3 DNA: TGTGCCAGCAGTTCCCCCGACTTGAACCTCTACGAGCAGTACTTC
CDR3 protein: CASSSPDLNLYEQYF

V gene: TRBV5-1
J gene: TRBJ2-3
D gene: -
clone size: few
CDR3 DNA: TGCGCCAGCAGCTTGGTGGCTAGTAGAGAAAATACGCAGTATTTT
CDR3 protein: CASSLVASRENTQYF

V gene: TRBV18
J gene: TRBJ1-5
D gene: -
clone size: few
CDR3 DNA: TGTGCCAGCTCCCCCCTGGGGGTAGGGACGCGCCAGCCCCAGCATTTT
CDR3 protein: CASSPLGVGTRQPQHF

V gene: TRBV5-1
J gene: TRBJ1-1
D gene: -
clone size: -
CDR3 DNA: TGCGCCAGCAGCTTGGCGACGGGGCGGACTGAAGCTTTCTTT
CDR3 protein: CASSLATGRTEAFF

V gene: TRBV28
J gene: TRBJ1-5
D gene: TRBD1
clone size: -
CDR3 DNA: TGTGCCAGCAGATACAGGGGACCTTTAGGTCAGCCCCAGCATTTT
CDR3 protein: CASRYRGPLGQPQHF

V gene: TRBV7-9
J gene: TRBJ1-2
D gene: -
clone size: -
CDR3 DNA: TGTGCCAGCAGTCTACCCGGACGGATAAACTATGGCTACACCTTC
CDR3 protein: CASSLPGRINYGYTF

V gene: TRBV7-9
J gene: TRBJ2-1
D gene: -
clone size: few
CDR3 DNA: TGTGCCAGCAGCTTACTTGATCTGAACCCCTACAATGAGCAGTTCTTC
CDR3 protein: CASSLLDLNPYNEQFF

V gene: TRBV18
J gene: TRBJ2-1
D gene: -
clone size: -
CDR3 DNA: TGTGCCAGCTCACCGGCGACGGTTGAGCAGTTCTTC
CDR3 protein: CASSPATVEQFF

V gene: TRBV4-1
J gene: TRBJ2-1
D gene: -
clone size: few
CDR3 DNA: TGCGCCAGCAGCCAAGATCCGCTTGGGCTAACACCCTACAATGAGCAGTTCTTC
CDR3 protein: CASSQDPLGLTPYNEQFF

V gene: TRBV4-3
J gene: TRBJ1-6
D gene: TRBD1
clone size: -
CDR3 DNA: TGCGCCAGCAGCCAAGGTCGTGGGACAGGGAATTCACCCCTCCACTTT
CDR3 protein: CASSQGRGTGNSPLHF

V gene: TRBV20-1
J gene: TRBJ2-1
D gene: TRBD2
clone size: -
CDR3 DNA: TGCAGTGCCCCAGGCCCTAGCGGGATAGCCAATGAGCAGTTCTTC
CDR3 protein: CSAPGPSGIANEQFF

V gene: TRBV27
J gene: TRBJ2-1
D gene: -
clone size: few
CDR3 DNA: TGTGCCAGCAAACAGGGTTCTTACAATGAGCAGTTCTTC
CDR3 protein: CASKQGSYNEQFF

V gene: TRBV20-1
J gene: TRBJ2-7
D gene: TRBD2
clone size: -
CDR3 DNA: TGCAGTGCATTAGCGGGAGGTGGTTTTGTTCACGAGCAGTACTTC
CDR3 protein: CSALAGGGFVHEQYF

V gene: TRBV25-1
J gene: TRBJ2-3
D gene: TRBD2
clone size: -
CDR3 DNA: TGTGCCAGCAGTGGGGTTCTAGCGGGGGAAGCAGATACGCAGTATTTT
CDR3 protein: CASSGVLAGEADTQYF

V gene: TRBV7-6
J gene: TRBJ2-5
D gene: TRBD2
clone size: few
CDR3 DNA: TGTGCCAGCAGCTTACGTTTCGTAGCGGGGGAATCCCAAGAGACCCAGTACTTC
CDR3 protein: CASSLRFVAGESQETQYF

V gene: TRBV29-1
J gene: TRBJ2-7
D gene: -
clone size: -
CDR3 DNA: TGCAGCGTTCCTAGGCCACTCTCCAGCGGGCAGTACTTC
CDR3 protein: CSVPRPLSSGQYF

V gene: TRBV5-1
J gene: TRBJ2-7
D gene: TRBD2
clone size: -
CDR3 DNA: TGCGCCAGCAGCTTGGCCACTAGCGGGAAGAATGAGCAGTACTTC
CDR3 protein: CASSLATSGKNEQYF

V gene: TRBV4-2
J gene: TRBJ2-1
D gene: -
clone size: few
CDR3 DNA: TGTGCCAGCAGCCAGGGGCCCGCTATAAACAATGAGCAGTTCTTC
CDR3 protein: CASSQGPAINNEQFF

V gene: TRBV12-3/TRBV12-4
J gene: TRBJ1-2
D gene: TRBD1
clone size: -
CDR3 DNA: TGTGCCAGCAGTCGGACAGGAGTCTATGGCTACACCTTC
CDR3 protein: CASSRTGVYGYTF

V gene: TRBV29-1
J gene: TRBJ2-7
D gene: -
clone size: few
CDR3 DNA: TGCAGCGTTGAAGGGGGGCGGTACGAGCAGTACTTC
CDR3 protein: CSVEGGRYEQYF